This T cell receptor beta chain was profiled in a study of blood T cells in healthy people across ages (dated by TCRdb to the mid-2010s). A note on the overall study: In model experiments, template switching captured about one uniquely barcoded TCR beta cDNA molecule for every two T cells. The study measured age-related changes in TCR beta repertoire diversity using deep sequencing normalized with unique cDNA molecular identifiers. Donors were grouped into four age groups: young (average approximately 15 years), middle-aged (39), aged (around 56) and long-lived (about 90). To avoid experimental bias, donors of different ages were distributed randomly across sequencing lanes. Two additional independent replicas of 1 million unique cDNA reads from the same blood draw were analyzed for two donors (one aged 18 to 30 and one aged 80 or older).

Study-wide findings and limitations: A strong correlation was found between observed TCR beta diversity and the percentage of naive T cells measured by flow cytometry. Bulk unsorted PBMC profiling prevented conclusive comparison of naive and antigen-experienced compartments. The long-lived group showed more naive CD4+ T cells, fewer expanded clones and increased TCR diversity than the aged group, suggesting age selection. As age increased, observed TCR beta diversity per million T cells dropped in a roughly linear way, and a significant reduction was already evident by age about 40. Estimates of total diversity from one million sequenced T cells were regarded as lower bounds and underestimates. Donor CMV infection status was unknown, potentially confounding age-related changes in expanded clonotypes.

As concerns this clonotype: Its antigen remains undetermined. Per-base qualities were not stored, and no clone one base away is much larger.

Systemically healthy Caucasian individuals from Russia, 35 to 40 in total and aged about 6 to 95 years, were included as donors. About 10 milliliters of peripheral blood were collected from each donor into EDTA-treated Vacutainer tubes. Ficoll-Paque density-gradient centrifugation was used to isolate PBMCs, with at least 7 million obtained per sample. Total RNA was extracted from PBMCs with Trizol reagent, with at least 5 micrograms obtained per sample. The percentages of naive CD45RAhigh/CD27high T cells were determined by flow cytometry on a PBMC aliquot from every donor. The library relied on 5' RACE. This sample was sequenced with an Illumina HiSeq 2500. The second PCR ran for roughly 7 to 11 cycles and used a J-beta primer mix along with a sample-barcoded 5' primer. A unique molecular identifier was introduced onto each TCR beta cDNA molecule by a template-switch 5' adaptor carrying 12 random nucleotides. At least 2.5 million CDR3-containing paired-end reads were obtained from each sample. First-strand cDNA was synthesized from all RNA with the Mint cDNA synthesis kit, primed by a TRBC-specific oligonucleotide. After uracil-DNA glycosylase treatment, a first 18-cycle PCR used universal primers M1SS and BC2_uni_R on all cDNA. In the authors' own workflow: Normalization of each sample was performed by random selection of 1 million high-quality reads, each carrying a distinct molecular identifier. Instead of being binned into consensus sequences, reads with shared molecular identifiers were discarded. MiTCR, run with a Q25 quality threshold and the strictest error-elimination algorithm, handled CDR3 identification, clonotype clustering and error correction. A nonparametric unseen species model using Euler transformation provided a lower-bound estimate of total TCR beta diversity. The raw public reads went through TCRdb reprocessing: fastp at Q25, MiXCR clone calling, in-frame beta chains kept. Rows with a matching CDR3 protein are joined into one entry that keeps the most common DNA and genes. None of the V and J calls come from the authors' own analysis; TCRdb made them. The sample profile shows just under 750,000 distinct CDR3 sequences; approximately 22% of them were found once. The top ten hold roughly 22% of the sample.

The sequence came from a man between 65 and 79 years old in good health. Specimen: blood.

CDR3 sequence: CASSPDRSVAEAFF. The nucleotides read TGTGCCAGTAGCCCCGACAGGTCTGTGGCCGAAGCTTTCTTT. The chain is encoded by TRBV6-5 joined to TRBJ1-1; D gene: possibly TRBD1, on 6 matching bases. CDR1 and CDR2 are drawn from the germline V gene: MNHEY, SVGAGI. From the cysteine up to the phenylalanine, the CDR3 has a length of 14 residues. Kept here is only the CDR3 DNA, which spans 42 bases and is read in frame from base 1. Deletion took 9 bases off V and 8 bases off J, with a span of 22 bases between the germline ends.